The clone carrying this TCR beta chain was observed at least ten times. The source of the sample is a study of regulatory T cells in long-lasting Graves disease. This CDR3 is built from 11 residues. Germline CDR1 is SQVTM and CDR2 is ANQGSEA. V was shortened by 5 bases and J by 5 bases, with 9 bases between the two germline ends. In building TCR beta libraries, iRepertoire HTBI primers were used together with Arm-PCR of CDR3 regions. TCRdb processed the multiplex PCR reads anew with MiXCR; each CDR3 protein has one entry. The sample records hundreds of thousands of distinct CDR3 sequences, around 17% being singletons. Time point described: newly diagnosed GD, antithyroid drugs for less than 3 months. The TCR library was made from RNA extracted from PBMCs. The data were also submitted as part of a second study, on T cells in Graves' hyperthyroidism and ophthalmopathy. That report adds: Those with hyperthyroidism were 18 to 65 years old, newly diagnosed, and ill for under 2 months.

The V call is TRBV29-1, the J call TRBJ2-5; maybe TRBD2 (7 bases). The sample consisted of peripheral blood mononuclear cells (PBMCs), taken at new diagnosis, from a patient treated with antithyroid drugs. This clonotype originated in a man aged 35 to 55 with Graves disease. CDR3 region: CSVRGAETQYF. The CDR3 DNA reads TGCAGCGTTCGGGGGGCTGAGACCCAGTACTTC.